This T cell receptor (beta chain) was captured in a study of T cell repertoires in cytomegalovirus infection (dated by TCRdb to about 2019). Looking at the study overall: Peptide stimulations targeted recently identified HLA-C-restricted CMV epitopes, whose presentation resists viral immunomodulation, together with well-studied HLA-B-restricted epitopes. Donor HLA type was relevant to the analysis, because carriage of CMV infection together with the matching HLA type was indicated by public TCR beta signatures.

General findings and caveats noted by the study authors: In both this cohort and an independent cohort of 350 to 400 donors, the cumulative frequency of public TCR beta family members distinguished carriers of CMV infection plus the relevant HLA type. The ex vivo response was dominated by HLA-C-restricted CMV-specific TCR beta clonotypes, and the single most frequent clonotype in two of eight donors was supplied by these HLA-C-restricted clonotypes.

Data came from an Illumina HiSeq 1500. TCRdb reran the public reads through fastp at Q25 and MiXCR, keeping productive beta chains. Identical CDR3 proteins give one entry, which carries the most common genes and DNA. The sample data list approximately 590,000 distinct CDR3 sequences, and almost 40% of these were observed just once. Around 48% of the sample is in the top ten clones. As to this clonotype: Its antigen is still unknown. Nothing much larger sits one base from this clone, and base qualities are not available.

CDR1 and CDR2 were assigned from the germline V gene as MNHEY and SVGEGT. The CDR3 contains 12 residues, cysteine and phenylalanine counted. The read is trimmed to its CDR3 DNA, 36 bases read in frame from base 1. V loses 6 bases of germline sequence and J loses 5 bases, and the interval between the two ends is 9 bases. Interpreted using the paper, the treatment or condition label stands for: in vitro stimulation with specific CMV peptide epitopes to enrich CMV-specific T cells. The sequence links TRBV6-2 or TRBV6-3 to TRBJ2-3; the D gene assignment is ambiguous. The clonotype was recovered from a human donor in good health (CMV status not recorded). Some clones in this sample may be carry-over from other donors' samples. The specimen comprised cultured PBMCs, sampled from culture after CMV antigen stimulation. CDR3 region: CASRPVGDTQYF. The nucleotide sequence is given as TGTGCCAGCAGACCAGTAGGAGATACGCAGTATTTT.